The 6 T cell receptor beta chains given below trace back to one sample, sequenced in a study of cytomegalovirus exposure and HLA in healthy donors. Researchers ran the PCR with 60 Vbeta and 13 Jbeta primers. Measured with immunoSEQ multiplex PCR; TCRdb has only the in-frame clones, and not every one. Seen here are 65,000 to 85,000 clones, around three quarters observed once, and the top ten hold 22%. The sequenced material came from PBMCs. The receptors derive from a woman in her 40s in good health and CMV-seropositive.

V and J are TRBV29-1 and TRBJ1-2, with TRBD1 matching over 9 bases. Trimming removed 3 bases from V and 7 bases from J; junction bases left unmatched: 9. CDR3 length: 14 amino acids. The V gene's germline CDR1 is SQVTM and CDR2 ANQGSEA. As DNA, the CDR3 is TGCAGCGTTGAGGGGGGACAGGGCGAGCTTGGCTACACCTTC. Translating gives CSVEGGQGELGYTF.

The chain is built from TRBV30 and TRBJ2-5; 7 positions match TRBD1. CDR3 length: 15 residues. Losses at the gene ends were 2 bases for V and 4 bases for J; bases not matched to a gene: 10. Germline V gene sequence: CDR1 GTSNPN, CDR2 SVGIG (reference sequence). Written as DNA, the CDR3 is TGTGCCTGGAGTTCGAACAGGGGTATGGTAGAGACCCAGTACTTC. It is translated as CAWSSNRGMVETQYF. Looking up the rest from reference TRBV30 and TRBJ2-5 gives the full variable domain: SQTIHQWPATLVQPVGSPLSLECTVEGTSNPNLYWYRQAAGRGLQLLFYSVGIGQISSEVPQNLSASRPQDRQFILSSKKLLLSDSGFYLCAWSSNRGMVETQYFGPGTRLLVL.

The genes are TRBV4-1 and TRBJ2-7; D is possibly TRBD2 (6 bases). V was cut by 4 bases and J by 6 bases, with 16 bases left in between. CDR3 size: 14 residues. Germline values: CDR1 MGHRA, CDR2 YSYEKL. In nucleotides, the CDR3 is TGCGCCAGCAGCCCCAGCGGCGGGACCTCCGAGCAGTACTTC. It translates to CASSPSGGTSEQYF.

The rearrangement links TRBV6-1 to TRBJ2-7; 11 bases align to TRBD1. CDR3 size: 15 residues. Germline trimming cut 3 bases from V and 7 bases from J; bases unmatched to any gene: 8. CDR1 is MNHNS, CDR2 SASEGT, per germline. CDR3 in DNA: TGTGCCAGCAGTGACCCAGGACAGGGGGCGCATGAGCAGTACTTC. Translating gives CASSDPGQGAHEQYF.

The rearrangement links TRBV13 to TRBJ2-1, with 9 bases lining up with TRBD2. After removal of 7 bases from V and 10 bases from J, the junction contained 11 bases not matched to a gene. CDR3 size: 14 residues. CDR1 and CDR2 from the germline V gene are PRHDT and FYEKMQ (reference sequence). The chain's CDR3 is CASTQRTSVTEQFF. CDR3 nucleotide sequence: TGTGCCAGCACCCAACGGACTAGCGTCACCGAGCAGTTCTTC.

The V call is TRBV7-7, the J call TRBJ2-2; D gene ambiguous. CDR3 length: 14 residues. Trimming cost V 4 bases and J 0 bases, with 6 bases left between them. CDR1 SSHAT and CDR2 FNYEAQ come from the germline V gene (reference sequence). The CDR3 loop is CASSSGSNTGELFF. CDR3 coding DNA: TGTGCCAGCAGCTCGGGTTCGAACACCGGGGAGCTGTTTTTT. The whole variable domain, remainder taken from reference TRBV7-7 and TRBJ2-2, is GAGVSQSPRYKVTKRGQDVTLRCDPISSHATLYWYQQALGQGPEFLTYFNYEAQPDKSGLPSDRFSAERPEGSISTLTIQRTEQRDSAMYRCASSSGSNTGELFFGEGSRLTVL.